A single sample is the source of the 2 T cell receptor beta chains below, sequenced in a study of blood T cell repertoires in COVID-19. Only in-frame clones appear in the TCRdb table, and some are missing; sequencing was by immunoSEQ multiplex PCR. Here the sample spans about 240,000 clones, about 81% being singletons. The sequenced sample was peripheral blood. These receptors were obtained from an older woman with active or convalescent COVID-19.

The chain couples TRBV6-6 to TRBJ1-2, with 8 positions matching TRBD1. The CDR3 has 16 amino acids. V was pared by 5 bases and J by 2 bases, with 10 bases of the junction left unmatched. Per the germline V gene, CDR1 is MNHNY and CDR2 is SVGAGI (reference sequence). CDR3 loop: CASSTTTGTGNYGYTF. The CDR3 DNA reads TGTGCCAGCAGTACTACAACCGGGACAGGCAACTATGGCTACACCTTC.

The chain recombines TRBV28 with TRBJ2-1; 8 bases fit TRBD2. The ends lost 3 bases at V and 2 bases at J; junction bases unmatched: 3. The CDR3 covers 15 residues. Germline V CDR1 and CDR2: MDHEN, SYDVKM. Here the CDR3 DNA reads TGTGCCAGCAGTTTTGCGGGGGGACCCTACAATGAGCAGTTCTTC. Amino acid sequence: CASSFAGGPYNEQFF.